One and the same sample provided the 5 T cell receptor beta chains below, sequenced in a study of shared clonotypes between healthy human individuals. Here immunoSEQ multiplex PCR was the method, and the copy in TCRdb shows in-frame clones only, minus some. This sample yields a few million clones, of which roughly 93% are seen a single time; approximately 1.6% belongs to the top ten. As defined, naive CD8 cells were CD45RO-negative and positively selected for CCR7, with terminally differentiated effector memory CD45RA+ cells excluded. Sequencing used naive CD8+ T cells from PBMCs. These receptors were taken from a man aged 18 to 35 in good health. Some clones in this sample may be carry-over from other donors' samples.

The chain carries TRBV15 and TRBJ1-1; the match to TRBD1 covers 7 bases. V shed 0 bases, J shed 4 bases, and the junction held 8 bases outside the gene matches. CDR3 size: 16 residues. Germline CDR1 and CDR2: LNHNV and YYDKDF (reference sequence). The CDR3 reads CATSRDWVGGGTEAFF. The DNA of the CDR3 is TGTGCCACCAGCAGAGATTGGGTAGGGGGCGGCACTGAAGCTTTCTTT.

Concerning this clone: The same CDR3 also results from other DNA sequences found in this sample. V gene TRBV7-6 combines with J gene TRBJ1-1; D unclear. CDR1 is SGHVS, CDR2 FNYEAQ, per germline. V was pared by 1 base and J by 1 base, with 4 bases between. The CDR3 covers 13 residues. The CDR3 DNA reads TGTGCCAGCAGCTTAGGCCAGAACACTGAAGCTTTCTTT. It codes for CASSLGQNTEAFF.

The J gene is TRBJ2-1, the V gene TRBV9; D not resolved. Trimming pared 5 bases from V and 9 bases from J, leaving 12 bases between. The CDR3 is made up of 12 amino acids. The germline CDR1 and CDR2 sequences are SGDLS and YYNGEE. This CDR3 reads CASSSGLFEQFF. In nucleotides, the CDR3 is TGTGCCAGCAGTTCCGGCCTGTTTGAGCAGTTCTTC.

V and J are TRBV7-2 and TRBJ1-5; D possibly corresponds to TRBD1 (5 bases). This CDR3 region has 16 residues. CDR1 SGHTA and CDR2 FQGNSA come from the germline V gene. Trimming cost V 5 bases and J 7 bases, with 21 bases left between them. CDR3 DNA: TGTGCCAGCAGCCGCGGGGGGTATCAGGGTGGGCAGCCCCAGCATTTT. As protein: CASSRGGYQGGQPQHF. The full variable domain, in which reference TRBV7-2 and TRBJ1-5 provide the parts outside the CDR3, is GAGVSQSPSNKVTEKGKDVELRCDPISGHTALYWYRQSLGQGLEFLIYFQGNSAPDKSGLPSDRFSAERTGGSVSTLTIQRTQQEDSAVYLCASSRGGYQGGQPQHFGDGTRLSIL.

The V call is TRBV7-8, the J call TRBJ2-1; D remains ambiguous. Germline loops: CDR1 SGHVS, CDR2 FQNEAQ. Trimming stripped 3 bases from V and 4 bases from J, with 19 bases between. The CDR3 runs 17 residues. The CDR3 reads CASSFARPLDAYNEQFF. CDR3 sequence (DNA): TGTGCCAGCAGCTTCGCTCGGCCCCTTGATGCTTACAATGAGCAGTTCTTC.